This TCR beta chain appears in the sequencing data of a study of T cell repertoires in cytomegalovirus infection. V was clipped by 0 bases and J by 6 bases, with 12 bases between them. Germline lookup yields CDR1 MNHEY and CDR2 SMNVEV (reference sequence). The CDR3 sequence is 14 residues long. TCRdb itself ran the reads through MiXCR, one entry per CDR3 protein. The table has about 310,000 distinct CDR3 sequences, 15% to 20% seen once. This TCR came from a human donor in good health (CMV status not recorded). Some clones in this sample may be carry-over from other donors' samples. The rearrangement links TRBV27 to TRBJ2-7, with D maybe TRBD1 (6 bases). The sequenced sample was PBMCs. The CDR3: CASSLSATGSEQYF. As DNA, the CDR3 is TGTGCCAGCAGTTTATCAGCGACAGGCTCCGAGCAGTACTTC.